The 14 T cell receptor beta chains reported below all come from one sample, sequenced in a study of CD8+CD57+ T cells in acquired aplastic anemia. The TCR beta profiling, which covered VDJ combination and CDR3 sequence, was carried out using genomic DNA as the template. In TCRdb, the reads were re-called with MiXCR into one record per CDR3 protein. This table holds around 250,000 distinct CDR3 sequences, roughly 50% found once. Material: sorted CD4+, CD8+, or CD8+CD57+ T cells (not recorded which) from PBMCs. These receptors all stem from a human donor with severe aplastic anemia or a healthy control (not recorded which).

This clonotype was observed at least ten times. The chain carries TRBV20-1 and TRBJ2-5; D not certain. V was shortened by 5 bases and J by 5 bases, with 15 bases between the two germline ends. Germline-derived CDR1 and CDR2 are DFQATT and SNEGSKA (reference sequence). CDR3 length: 13 amino acids. The CDR3 DNA reads TGCAGTGCTCAGCTGGCATCCCCGGAGACCCAGTACTTC. This codes for CSAQLASPETQYF.

The rearrangement joins TRBV10-3 to TRBJ2-7; D is unresolved. Trimming cost V 4 bases and J 0 bases, with 10 bases left between them. Germline CDR1 is ENHRY and CDR2 is SYGVKD. The CDR3 spans 14 residues. The CDR3 nucleotides are TGTGCCATCAGTGTAAGCAGCGACTCCTACGAGCAGTACTTC. Translating it yields CAISVSSDSYEQYF.

This chain links TRBV28 with TRBJ2-1; 8 nucleotides line up with TRBD1. The germline gives CDR1 MDHEN, CDR2 SYDVKM. The J segment lost 11 bases and the V segment lost 6 bases, leaving 15 bases of the junction unmatched. The CDR3 has 15 residues. The CDR3 nucleotides read TGTGCCAGCAGGGTTTTTAGTGGGGGACAGGTTAAGCAGTTCTTC. Protein: CASRVFSGGQVKQFF.

This clonotype was found a few times. This may come from a read error, since a much larger clone is one base off. The chain has TRBV5-8 and TRBJ1-3; D is ambiguous. Germline V CDR1 and CDR2: SGHTS, YDEGEE. This CDR3 is built from 16 residues. As DNA, the CDR3 is TGTGCCAGCAGCTGGACGCACTGGAGCTCTGGAAGCACCATATATTTT. This sequence encodes CASSWTHWSSGSTIYF.

V is TRBV5-1 and J is TRBJ2-3; a weak D match, TRBD1 (5 bases). The CDR3 has 14 residues. The V and J ends lost 4 bases and 8 bases respectively, with 17 bases between them. The germline CDR1 and CDR2 sequences are SGHRS and YFSETQ. The CDR3 sequence is CASSPLADSATQYF. For the CDR3, the DNA is TGCGCCAGCAGCCCATTGGCCGACAGCGCTACGCAGTATTTT.

This clonotype was picked up a small number of times. CDR3: CASSEDRGSNQPQHF. CDR3 nucleotide sequence: TGTGCCAGCAGTGAAGACAGGGGAAGCAATCAGCCCCAGCATTTT. This rearrangement joins TRBV2 to TRBJ1-5; 7 nucleotides agree with TRBD1. Trimming at V came to 1 base and at J to 1 base, leaving 1 base not matched to a gene. CDR1 is SNHLY and CDR2 is FYNNEI in the germline V gene. The CDR3 extends over 15 amino acids.

V gene TRBV12-3 or TRBV12-4 combines with J gene TRBJ1-1; D remains unclear. Trimming pared 5 bases from V and 1 base from J, leaving 11 bases between. The CDR3 contains 14 residues. The CDR3 region has the DNA TGTGCCAGCAGTATGGGGTTCGGGAACACTGAAGCTTTCTTT. Residues: CASSMGFGNTEAFF.

This sequence joins TRBV5-4 and TRBJ2-5; D may correspond to TRBD1 or TRBD2 (5 bases each). CDR1 and CDR2 from the germline V gene are SGHNT and YYREEE (reference sequence). The CDR3 runs to 17 residues. Trimming removed 4 bases from V and 0 bases from J, with 19 bases in between. The CDR3 bases are TGTGCCAGCAGCCCCATGTTGGGGGACCGATACCAAGAGACCCAGTACTTC. Its protein is CASSPMLGDRYQETQYF.

The rearrangement links TRBV20-1 to TRBJ2-5, with D unresolved. CDR1 and CDR2 from the germline V gene are DFQATT and SNEGSKA (reference sequence). The length of the CDR3 is 15 residues. V was pared by 1 base and J by 11 bases, with 23 bases between. CDR3: CSARVRRKGKDTQYF. The CDR3 region has the DNA TGCAGTGCTAGAGTTCGTCGTAAGGGCAAAGATACGCAGTACTTC.

The chain combines TRBV7-2 with TRBJ2-7; TRBD2 might be the D (5 bases). V was trimmed by 5 bases and J by 6 bases, leaving 20 bases between them. CDR3 length: 15 amino acids. Germline loops: CDR1 SGHTA, CDR2 FQGNSA. The chain's CDR3 is CASSEKNTRSSEQYF. The CDR3 DNA sequence: TGTGCCAGCAGCGAGAAAAATACTAGATCTAGCGAGCAGTACTTC.

This chain uses TRBV29-1 with TRBJ2-5; 12 positions agree with TRBD2. The trim removed 6 bases at V and 4 bases at J, leaving 9 bases unmatched. CDR1 and CDR2 from the germline V gene are SQVTM and ANQGSEA. This CDR3 contains 15 residues. The CDR3 sequence is CSVHLTSGGPETQYF. Written as DNA, the CDR3 is TGCAGCGTCCACCTGACTAGCGGGGGCCCAGAGACCCAGTACTTC. Together with reference TRBV29-1 and TRBJ2-5, the CDR3 gives the full variable domain: SAVISQKPSRDICQRGTSLTIQCQVDSQVTMMFWYRQQPGQSLTLIATANQGSEATYESGFVIDKFPISRPNLTFSTLTVSNMSPEDSSIYLCSVHLTSGGPETQYFGPGTRLLVL.

The chain carries TRBV7-2 and TRBJ2-3; D tentatively reads TRBD1 or TRBD2 (6 bases each). Per the germline V gene, CDR1 is SGHTA and CDR2 is FQGNSA. The ends were cut back, 5 bases at V and 4 bases at J, with 19 bases in the middle. The CDR3 has 16 amino acids. The CDR3 sequence: CASSLQGGRRSDTQYF. The CDR3 bases are TGTGCCAGCAGCCTACAGGGAGGTCGTAGATCAGATACGCAGTATTTT.

The chain combines TRBV25-1 with TRBJ1-3, with D tentatively TRBD1 (6 bases). The CDR3 contains 14 residues. The germline gives CDR1 MGHDK, CDR2 SYGVNS. Trimming shortened V by 4 bases and J by 2 bases, and 9 bases separated the two germline ends. Here the CDR3 reads CASSAGVAGNTIYF. CDR3 DNA sequence: TGTGCCAGCAGTGCAGGGGTGGCTGGAAACACCATATATTTT.

The chain combines TRBV2 with TRBJ1-6, with a possible D match to TRBD1 (5 bases). Germline V CDR1 and CDR2: SNHLY, FYNNEI. The CDR3 is made up of 16 amino acids. V was shortened by 4 bases and J by 4 bases, with 14 bases between the two germline ends. In nucleotides, the CDR3 is TGTGCCAGCAGTGTGGGGGAGGGTGGATATAATTCACCCCTCCACTTT. Amino acids: CASSVGEGGYNSPLHF.